Presented here are 23 T cell receptor beta chains from one specimen sequenced in a study of OX40 agonist ivuxolimab in advanced cancers. Measured with immunoSEQ multiplex PCR; TCRdb has only the in-frame clones, and not every one. The sample lists 55,000 to 65,000 clones, around 83% occurring once. The sample here was CD4+ or CD8+ T cells sorted from blood, taken in a trial of the OX40 agonist ivuxolimab. Source of these receptors: an adult with an advanced solid tumor such as melanoma, head and neck, liver or kidney cancer.

The rearrangement uses TRBV28 and TRBJ1-2; D unclear. The ends were cut back, 5 bases at V and 1 base at J, with 8 bases in the middle. Per germline, CDR1 MDHEN and CDR2 SYDVKM. CDR3 length: 13 amino acids. Here the CDR3 reads CASSVRNNYGYTF. DNA for the CDR3: TGTGCCAGCAGTGTGAGAAATAACTATGGCTACACCTTC.

The V gene is TRBV6-1, the J gene TRBJ2-1, with D uncertain. CDR1 is MNHNS and CDR2 is SASEGT in the germline V gene. The CDR3 length is 15 residues. The germline V and J ends were trimmed by 5 bases and 4 bases, with 15 bases remaining between them. The CDR3 loop is CASSPPRPFYNEQFF. In DNA form, the CDR3 reads TGTGCCAGCAGTCCCCCCAGGCCTTTTTACAATGAGCAGTTCTTC.

The chain links TRBV9 to TRBJ2-6; D is undetermined. The CDR3 is 15 amino acids. With 0 bases removed from V and 0 bases from J, the gap between germline ends came to 4 bases. Germline V gene data show CDR1 as SGDLS and CDR2 as YYNGEE. This CDR3 is CASSVDSSGANVLTF. The CDR3 DNA is TGTGCCAGCAGCGTAGATAGCTCTGGGGCCAACGTCCTGACTTTC.

This chain connects TRBV5-1 to TRBJ2-1, with 11 nucleotides matching TRBD2. V dropped 3 bases and J dropped 6; count of bases not matched to a gene: 8. The CDR3 loop spans 16 amino acids. Germline V gene sequence: CDR1 SGHRS, CDR2 YFSETQ. As DNA, the CDR3 is TGCGCCAGCAGCTCGATAGCGGGGGGGGTCCCCAATGAGCAGTTCTTC. This translates into CASSSIAGGVPNEQFF. Combining the CDR3 with reference TRBV5-1 and TRBJ2-1 gives the whole variable domain KAGVTQTPRYLIKTRGQQVTLSCSPISGHRSVSWYQQTPGQGLQFLFEYFSETQRNKGNFPGRFSGRQFSNSRSEMNVSTLELGDSALYLCASSSIAGGVPNEQFFGPGTRLTVL.

The rearrangement uses TRBV28 and TRBJ1-5; tentatively, D is TRBD1 (6 bases). V was clipped by 6 bases and J by 9 bases, with 21 bases between them. This CDR3 region has 15 residues. The germline gives CDR1 MDHEN, CDR2 SYDVKM. The CDR3 region is CASSRQVADLRPQHF. Written as DNA, the CDR3 is TGTGCCAGCAGCCGACAGGTGGCAGATTTACGGCCCCAGCATTTT. Using reference TRBV28 and TRBJ1-5 for the parts outside the CDR3, the full variable domain is DVKVTQSSRYLVKRTGEKVFLECVQDMDHENMFWYRQDPGLGLRLIYFSYDVKMKEKGDIPEGYSVSREKKERFSLILESASTNQTSMYLCASSRQVADLRPQHFGDGTRLSIL.

The chain employs TRBV20-1 and TRBJ2-7, with D perhaps TRBD2 (5 bases). The V gene lost 6 bases and the J gene lost 3 bases, with 9 bases spanning the gap. CDR1 is DFQATT and CDR2 is SNEGSKA in the germline V gene (reference sequence). The CDR3 is 11 amino acids. CDR3 DNA: TGCAGTGCCCGGGGAGACTACGAGCAGTACTTC. Translated, it gives CSARGDYEQYF.

The genes are TRBV28 and TRBJ1-5; D gene ambiguous. Looked up from germline, CDR1 is MDHEN and CDR2 is SYDVKM. This CDR3 has 12 amino acids. V shed 8 bases and J shed 3 bases, with 8 bases lying between them. The CDR3 region has the DNA TGTGCCAGCCGGGGTCCCAATCAGCCCCAGCATTTT. Protein sequence: CASRGPNQPQHF.

This sequence joins TRBV4-2 and TRBJ2-1, with 8 bases fitting TRBD2. This CDR3 has 17 amino acids. Unmatched junction bases numbered 6, after V lost 0 bases and J lost 2 bases. Germline V gene data show CDR1 as LGHNA and CDR2 as YNFKEQ. The CDR3 coding sequence is TGTGCCAGCAGCCAAGATCCGACTAGCGCTACCTACAATGAGCAGTTCTTC. This encodes CASSQDPTSATYNEQFF.

This sequence joins TRBV7-2 and TRBJ2-7, with a weak D call TRBD1 (5 bases). This CDR3 region has 15 residues. Germline V lookup: CDR1 SGHTA, CDR2 FQGNSA. The germline V and J ends were trimmed by 5 bases and 0 bases, with 14 bases remaining between them. CDR3 amino acids: CASSGTDSLSYEQYF. CDR3 nucleotide sequence: TGTGCCAGCAGCGGCACCGACAGCCTCTCCTACGAGCAGTACTTC.

The sample holds a few counts of this clone. The chain links TRBV27 to TRBJ1-2; no reliable D call. Germline V gives CDR1 MNHEY, CDR2 SMNVEV (reference sequence). V was trimmed by 6 bases and J by 0 bases, leaving 8 bases between them. The CDR3 is 13 residues long. CDR3 sequence: CASRAGSNYGYTF. The CDR3 coding sequence is TGTGCCAGCAGGGCAGGCTCTAACTATGGCTACACCTTC.

The chain employs TRBV29-1 and TRBJ2-1; D remains ambiguous. The CDR3 is made up of 12 amino acids. From germline, CDR1 is SQVTM and CDR2 ANQGSEA. Trimming took 5 bases from V and 4 from J, leaving 9 bases between them. The CDR3 loop reads CSVSMLYNEQFF. The CDR3 coding sequence is TGCAGCGTTAGCATGTTATACAATGAGCAGTTCTTC.

The chain is built from TRBV7-9 and TRBJ2-2, with D possibly being TRBD1 or TRBD2 (5 bases each). Trimming cost V 2 bases and J 0 bases, with 10 bases left between them. The germline CDR1 and CDR2 sequences are SEHNR and FQNEAQ (reference sequence). CDR3 length: 16 amino acids. Written as DNA, the CDR3 is TGTGCCAGCAGCTTACGGGGCAGATCGAACACCGGGGAGCTGTTTTTT. It yields the protein CASSLRGRSNTGELFF.

The chain links TRBV11-2 to TRBJ2-3; the D gene is possibly TRBD2 (5 bases). Germline values: CDR1 SGHAT, CDR2 FQNNGV. The CDR3 contains 16 residues. V gave up 5 bases and J gave up 1 base, with 16 bases separating them. CDR3 region: CASSAGFRPGTDTQYF. Here the CDR3 DNA reads TGTGCCAGCAGCGCGGGCTTCCGGCCGGGCACAGATACGCAGTATTTT.

The CDR3 region has the DNA TGTGCCAGCAGCGCGCCCGGGACAGACTATGGCTACACCTTC. Protein sequence: CASSAPGTDYGYTF. This rearrangement joins TRBV11-2 to TRBJ1-2; 7 bases map to TRBD1. Germline V CDR1 and CDR2: SGHAT, FQNNGV. V was clipped by 5 bases and J by 3 bases; unmatched bases: 6. This CDR3 is built from 14 residues.

The chain uses TRBV5-4 and TRBJ1-1; 10 bases fit TRBD1. This CDR3 is built from 15 residues. Germline CDR1 and CDR2: SGHNT and YYREEE (reference sequence). The J segment lost 0 bases and the V segment lost 4 bases, leaving 3 bases of the junction unmatched. For the CDR3, the DNA is TGTGCCAGCAGCCTGGGACAGGGGATGAACACTGAAGCTTTCTTT. It codes for CASSLGQGMNTEAFF.

This clone was detected once. This rearrangement joins TRBV5-6 to TRBJ2-5; 7 bases are shared with TRBD1. The CDR3 spans 15 residues. Trimming at V came to 4 bases and at J to 2 bases, leaving 8 bases not matched to a gene. CDR1 and CDR2 (germline): SGHDT, YYEEEE. CDR3 coding DNA: TGTGCCAGCAGCCTCCTGGGACAGTTACAAGAGACCCAGTACTTC. Translated: CASSLLGQLQETQYF.

This clone was observed once. The chain links TRBV5-4 to TRBJ2-1; D gene unclear. V dropped 3 bases and J dropped 0 bases, with 10 bases sitting between them. The CDR3 has 15 residues. Germline V CDR1 and CDR2: SGHNT, YYREEE (reference sequence). The CDR3 bases are TGTGCCAGCAGCTCGAAACTAAGCTCCTACAATGAGCAGTTCTTC. Translating it yields CASSSKLSSYNEQFF. Full variable domain (outside the CDR3, taken from reference TRBV5-4 and TRBJ2-1): ETGVTQSPTHLIKTRGQQVTLRCSSQSGHNTVSWYQQALGQGPQFIFQYYREEENGRGNFPPRFSGLQFPNYSSELNVNALELDDSALYLCASSSKLSSYNEQFFGPGTRLTVL.

The V gene is TRBV7-8, the J gene TRBJ1-5; possibly TRBD1 for D (5 bases). This CDR3 region has 14 residues. The ends were cut back, 5 bases at V and 1 base at J, with 9 bases in the middle. Per germline, CDR1 SGHVS and CDR2 FQNEAQ. The CDR3 DNA is TGTGCCAGCAGCCCCGGGACGAGCAATCAGCCCCAGCATTTT. It encodes CASSPGTSNQPQHF.

The chain uses TRBV19 and TRBJ1-2; no reliable D call. V was trimmed by 3 bases and J by 0 bases, leaving 8 bases between them. The CDR3 contains 14 residues. CDR1 is LNHDA, CDR2 SQIVND, per germline (reference sequence). The CDR3 protein is CASSMVAANYGYTF. In DNA, the CDR3 is TGTGCCAGTAGTATGGTCGCAGCTAACTATGGCTACACCTTC.

The chain is built from TRBV30 and TRBJ2-7; a possible D gene is TRBD2 (6 bases). V dropped 2 bases and J dropped 0 bases, with 11 bases sitting between them. Germline CDR1 is GTSNPN and CDR2 is SVGIG (reference sequence). The length of the CDR3 is 14 residues. This CDR3 is CAWSTPGGSYEQYF. In nucleotides, the CDR3 is TGTGCCTGGAGTACCCCCGGGGGCTCCTACGAGCAGTACTTC.

The genes are TRBV30 and TRBJ2-3, with no clear D. Germline loops: CDR1 GTSNPN, CDR2 SVGIG (reference sequence). The CDR3 has 12 amino acids. V lost 2 bases to trimming and J lost 6 bases, with 9 bases between them. The DNA of the CDR3 is TGTGCCTGGAGTCTCCTTCGGGATACGCAGTATTTT. It encodes CAWSLLRDTQYF.

This clone has a handful of counts. The chain carries TRBV28 and TRBJ2-1; weak D call: TRBD1 (6 bases). The V gene's germline CDR1 is MDHEN and CDR2 SYDVKM. Trimming took 6 bases from V and 5 from J, leaving 14 bases between them. The CDR3 sequence is 14 residues long. CDR3 region: CASSGTWGNNEQFF. In nucleotides, the CDR3 is TGTGCCAGCAGCGGGACATGGGGAAACAATGAGCAGTTCTTC.

This clone was detected once. The chain links TRBV19 to TRBJ2-1; D unclear. This CDR3 contains 15 residues. The V end lost 3 bases, the J end lost 0 bases, and 9 bases lay between the germline ends. CDR1 is LNHDA and CDR2 is SQIVND in the germline V gene (reference sequence). The CDR3 protein is CASSMYRRSYNEQFF. The CDR3 nucleotides are TGTGCCAGTAGTATGTACCGCCGCTCCTACAATGAGCAGTTCTTC.